This T cell receptor (beta chain) comes out of a study of CXCR3-negative and CXCR3-positive naive CD8 T cells. The libraries of TRB cDNA were prepared using 5' RACE with UMI labels. TCRdb reprocessed the 5' RACE reads and reports one entry per CDR3 protein, with no DNA. The sample table includes 50,000 to 75,000 distinct CDR3 sequences. The CDR3 length is 13 residues. Sequences were obtained from naive CXCR3- CD8+ T cells from blood. Noted subset: CD45RO-CCR7+CD27+CD95- naive CD8+ T cells lacking CXCR3 (TNR3-). V usage is TRBV12-3 or TRBV12-4 and J usage is TRBJ2-7; the TCRdb call, TRBD2, lacks DNA for checking. This clonotype was sampled from a human donor in good health. Some clones in this sample may be carry-over from other donors' samples. CDR3 region: CASSLQESGEQYF.